The rows below give T cell receptor beta chains drawn from one sample of a study of blood T cell repertoires in COVID-19. Sequencing was performed with immunoSEQ multiplex PCR; in TCRdb, only in-frame clones are kept and a portion is missing. The table shows 200,000 to 250,000 clones, with over 75% occurring only once. Sequencing was done on a sample of peripheral blood. The receptors come from a man over 45 with COVID-19, enrolled during active disease. CDR3s include the opening cysteine and the closing phenylalanine or tryptophan. A D gene is named only where the DNA matches it firmly. Not all rows give a size; the values are once, few, many and, for expanded clones, a class.

clone_size j_call v_call d_call cdr3_aa cdr3_nt
- TRBJ1-5 TRBV30 - CAWSVESNQPQHF TGTGCCTGGAGTGTAGAGAGCAATCAGCCCCAGCATTTT
- TRBJ2-3 TRBV21-1 - CASSKRRVGTDTQYF TGTGCCAGCAGCAAAAGGAGGGTCGGCACAGATACGCAGTATTTT
once TRBJ2-5 TRBV27 TRBD1 CASSRQGSETQYF TGTGCCAGCAGCCGACAGGGGTCGGAGACCCAGTACTTC
- TRBJ2-7 TRBV19 TRBD1 CASSKQGGGYEQYF TGTGCCAGTAGTAAACAGGGGGGTGGCTACGAGCAGTACTTC
- TRBJ2-1 TRBV27 - CASSLPLRTSSYNEQFF TGTGCCAGCAGTTTACCCCTAAGGACAAGCTCCTACAATGAGCAGTTCTTC
- TRBJ2-7 TRBV30 - CAWSTGGAGAWNEQYF TGTGCCTGGAGCACAGGGGGTGCGGGAGCTTGGAATGAGCAGTACTTC
- TRBJ1-1 TRBV12-3/TRBV12-4 - CASSQNRVTEAFF TGTGCCAGCAGTCAAAACAGGGTAACTGAAGCTTTCTTT
- TRBJ1-1 TRBV21-1 - CASSKLGTGDLGRAFF TGTGCCAGCAGCAAATTGGGGACAGGGGACCTTGGTCGTGCTTTCTTT
- TRBJ1-5 TRBV12-3/TRBV12-4 - CASSLSQPQHF TGTGCCAGCAGTTTGAGTCAGCCCCAGCATTTT
- TRBJ2-7 TRBV7-9 - CASSWAGGLSPYEQYF TGTGCCAGCAGCTGGGCAGGAGGTTTGAGCCCCTACGAGCAGTACTTC
- TRBJ2-2 TRBV7-8 TRBD2 CASSSQILAGGKWNGELFF TGTGCCAGCAGCTCCCAGATTCTAGCGGGGGGGAAGTGGAACGGGGAGCTGTTTTTT
- TRBJ2-5 TRBV12-3/TRBV12-4 - CASARLGGETQYF TGTGCCAGCGCCCGCTTAGGCGGAGAGACCCAGTACTTC
- TRBJ2-7 TRBV7-8 - CASSLDGGLSYEQYF TGTGCCAGCAGCTTAGATGGGGGGTTATCCTACGAGCAGTACTTC
- TRBJ1-1 TRBV6-2/TRBV6-3 TRBD1 CASSHPGTGAPEAFF TGTGCCAGCAGTCATCCCGGGACAGGCGCTCCTGAAGCTTTCTTT
- TRBJ2-1 TRBV12-5 TRBD1 CASGWTGTRNEQFF TGTGCTAGTGGTTGGACAGGTACCCGCAATGAGCAGTTCTTC
- TRBJ1-6 TRBV6-6 - CASSYGASSYNSPLHF TGTGCCAGCAGTTACGGGGCGAGCTCCTATAATTCACCCCTCCACTTT
many TRBJ2-1 TRBV6-2/TRBV6-3 TRBD2 CASSYPRLAGGLMYEQFF TGTGCCAGCAGTTACCCCCGACTAGCGGGAGGACTTATGTATGAGCAGTTCTTC
- TRBJ2-3 TRBV9 TRBD2 CASSPPLAGGLLADTQYF TGTGCCAGCAGCCCCCCTCTAGCGGGAGGGCTTCTGGCAGATACGCAGTATTTT
- TRBJ2-5 TRBV5-1 - CASSYTGIQETQYF TGCGCCAGCAGCTACACAGGGATTCAAGAGACCCAGTACTTC
- TRBJ1-5 TRBV7-2 - CASSPGPRGNQPQHF TGTGCCAGCAGCCCAGGGCCCAGGGGCAATCAGCCCCAGCATTTT
- TRBJ2-1 TRBV5-4 - CASSLVQGTHNEQFF TGTGCCAGCAGCCTAGTACAGGGTACACACAATGAGCAGTTCTTC
- TRBJ2-7 TRBV5-6 TRBD1 CASSLRDSLNSYEQYF TGTGCCAGCAGCTTAAGGGACAGCCTTAACTCCTACGAGCAGTACTTC
- TRBJ2-7 TRBV6-2/TRBV6-3 TRBD1 CASSYSLDRAFHEQYF TGTGCCAGCAGTTACTCATTGGACAGGGCCTTCCACGAGCAGTACTTC
few TRBJ2-7 TRBV27 - CASSSHSYEQYF TGTGCCAGCAGTTCACACTCCTACGAGCAGTACTTC
- TRBJ2-7 TRBV7-9 TRBD1 CASSRDVGQRLF TGTGCCAGCAGCCGAGATGTGGGACAGCGTCTCTTC
- TRBJ1-2 TRBV9 - CASSPGYGYTF TGTGCCAGCAGTCCAGGATATGGCTACACCTTC
- TRBJ1-1 TRBV3-1/TRBV3-2 TRBD1 CASRLQGANTEAFF TGTGCCAGCAGGCTACAGGGGGCGAACACTGAAGCTTTCTTT
- TRBJ1-4 TRBV6-5 TRBD1 CASSSGQGDEKLFF TGTGCCAGCAGTTCGGGACAGGGGGACGAAAAACTGTTTTTT
- TRBJ2-7 TRBV6-1 TRBD1 CASSEARDSSYEQYF TGTGCCAGCAGTGAAGCTCGGGACAGCTCCTACGAGCAGTACTTC
- TRBJ1-5 TRBV5-6 - CASSSDRYQPQHF TGTGCCAGCAGCAGTGACAGGTACCAGCCCCAGCATTTT
- TRBJ2-3 TRBV5-8 TRBD2 CASSVGLAGGPSTDTQYF TGTGCCAGCAGCGTTGGACTAGCGGGAGGCCCGAGCACAGATACGCAGTATTTT
- TRBJ2-5 TRBV1 - CTSSPNSSGGAGKTQYF TGCACCAGCAGCCCCAATTCTAGCGGGGGGGCCGGAAAGACCCAGTACTTC
- TRBJ2-5 TRBV5-1 TRBD1 CASSFTGEWRETQYF TGCGCCAGCAGCTTCACAGGGGAGTGGCGAGAGACCCAGTACTTC
once TRBJ2-2 TRBV5-1 - CASRDSANTGELFF TGCGCCAGCAGGGACAGCGCGAACACCGGGGAGCTGTTTTTT
- TRBJ2-3 TRBV7-9 TRBD1 CASSHPGQGRFPDTQYF TGTGCCAGCAGCCACCCCGGACAGGGGAGGTTTCCAGATACGCAGTATTTT
- TRBJ2-5 TRBV4-2 - CASSRGGGAPGIQETQYF TGTGCCAGCAGCCGAGGGGGAGGGGCGCCCGGGATCCAAGAGACCCAGTACTTC
- TRBJ2-7 TRBV27 - CASSRAATAYEQYF TGTGCCAGCAGCCGGGCCGCGACAGCGTACGAGCAGTACTTC
- TRBJ2-3 TRBV7-9 - CASSLLGGTDTQYF TGTGCCAGCAGCTTATTAGGGGGCACAGATACGCAGTATTTT
- TRBJ1-1 TRBV7-3 - CASSPWGGPTEAFF TGTGCCAGCAGTCCGTGGGGGGGCCCCACTGAAGCTTTCTTT
- TRBJ2-1 TRBV9 - CASSVAAVLYNNEQFF TGTGCCAGCAGCGTAGCTGCGGTCCTTTACAATAATGAGCAGTTCTTC
- TRBJ1-2 TRBV20-1 - CSARERYGYTF TGCAGTGCTAGAGAGCGCTATGGCTACACCTTC
- TRBJ2-7 TRBV6-2/TRBV6-3 - CASSESPGKLGEQYF TGTGCCAGCAGTGAGAGTCCCGGGAAACTGGGCGAGCAGTACTTC
- TRBJ1-2 TRBV3-1/TRBV3-2 TRBD1 CASSHRQGDGYTF TGTGCCAGCAGCCACCGACAGGGAGATGGCTACACCTTC
- TRBJ2-1 TRBV7-2 - CASSATAYNEQFF TGTGCCAGCAGCGCCACAGCCTACAATGAGCAGTTCTTC
- TRBJ2-1 TRBV24-1 TRBD1 CATSESGTGSEQFF TGTGCCACCAGTGAAAGCGGGACAGGGTCTGAGCAGTTCTTC
few TRBJ2-1 TRBV5-1 TRBD2 CASSYRPAGGNSYNEQFF TGCGCCAGCAGCTACCGCCCCGCGGGGGGAAACTCCTACAATGAGCAGTTCTTC
- TRBJ2-3 TRBV2 TRBD2 CASVLRASGGGTQYF TGTGCCAGCGTGCTGAGGGCTAGCGGGGGCGGTACGCAGTATTTT
- TRBJ2-6 TRBV29-1 - CSVLAGANVLTF TGCAGCGTTTTAGCGGGGGCCAACGTCCTGACTTTC
- TRBJ2-3 TRBV19 TRBD2 CASSITGTSGYPQYF TGTGCCAGTAGTATAACCGGGACTAGCGGTTATCCGCAGTATTTT
- TRBJ1-2 TRBV6-1 - CASSEGQGLNYGYTF TGTGCCAGCAGTGAAGGGCAGGGACTTAACTATGGCTACACCTTC